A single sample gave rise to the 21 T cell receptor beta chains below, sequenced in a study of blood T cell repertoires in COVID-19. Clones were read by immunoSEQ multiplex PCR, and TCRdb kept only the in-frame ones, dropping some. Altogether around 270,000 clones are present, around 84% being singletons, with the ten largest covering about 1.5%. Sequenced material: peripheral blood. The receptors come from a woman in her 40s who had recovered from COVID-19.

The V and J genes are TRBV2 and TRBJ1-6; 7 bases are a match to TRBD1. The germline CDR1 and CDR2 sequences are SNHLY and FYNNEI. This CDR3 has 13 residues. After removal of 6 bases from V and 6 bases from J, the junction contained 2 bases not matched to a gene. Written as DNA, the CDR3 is TGTGCCAGCAGCCGGGACAGTAATTCACCCCTCCACTTT. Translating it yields CASSRDSNSPLHF.

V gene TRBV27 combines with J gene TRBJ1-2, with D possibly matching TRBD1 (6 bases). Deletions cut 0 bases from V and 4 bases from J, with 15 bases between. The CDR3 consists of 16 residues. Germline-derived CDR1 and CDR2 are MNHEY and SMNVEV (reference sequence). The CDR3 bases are TGTGCCAGCAGTTTATCCCCAGGGGCCGCTCCCTATGGCTACACCTTC. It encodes CASSLSPGAAPYGYTF.

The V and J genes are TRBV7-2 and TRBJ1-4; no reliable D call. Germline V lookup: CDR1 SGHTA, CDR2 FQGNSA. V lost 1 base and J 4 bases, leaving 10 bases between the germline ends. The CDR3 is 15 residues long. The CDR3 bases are TGTGCCAGCAGCTTAGATGGCGGATATAATGAAAAACTGTTTTTT. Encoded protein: CASSLDGGYNEKLFF.

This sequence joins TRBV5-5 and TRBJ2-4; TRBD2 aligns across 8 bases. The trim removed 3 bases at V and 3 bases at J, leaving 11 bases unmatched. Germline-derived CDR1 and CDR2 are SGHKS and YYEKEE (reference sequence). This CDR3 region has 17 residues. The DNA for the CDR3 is TGTGCCAGCAGCTCCGCGGGGGGACGTAATGGCAAAAACATTCAGTACTTC. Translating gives CASSSAGGRNGKNIQYF. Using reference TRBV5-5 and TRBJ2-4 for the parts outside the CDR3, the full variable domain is DAGVTQSPTHLIKTRGQQVTLRCSPISGHKSVSWYQQVLGQGPQFIFQYYEKEERGRGNFPDRFSARQFPNYSSELNVNALLLGDSALYLCASSSAGGRNGKNIQYFGAGTRLSVL.

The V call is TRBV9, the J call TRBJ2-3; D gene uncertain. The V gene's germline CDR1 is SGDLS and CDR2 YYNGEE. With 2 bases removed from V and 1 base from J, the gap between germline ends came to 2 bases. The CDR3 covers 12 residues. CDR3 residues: CASSVGTDTQYF. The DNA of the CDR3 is TGTGCCAGCAGCGTCGGCACAGATACGCAGTATTTT.

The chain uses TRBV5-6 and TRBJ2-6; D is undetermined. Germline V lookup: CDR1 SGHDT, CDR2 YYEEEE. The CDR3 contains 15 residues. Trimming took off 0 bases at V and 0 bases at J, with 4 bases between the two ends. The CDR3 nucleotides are TGTGCCAGCAGCTTGGGAGTCTCTGGGGCCAACGTCCTGACTTTC. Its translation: CASSLGVSGANVLTF. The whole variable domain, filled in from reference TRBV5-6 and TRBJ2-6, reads DAGVTQSPTHLIKTRGQQVTLRCSPKSGHDTVSWYQQALGQGPQFIFQYYEEEERQRGNFPDRFSGHQFPNYSSELNVNALLLGDSALYLCASSLGVSGANVLTFGAGSRLTVL.

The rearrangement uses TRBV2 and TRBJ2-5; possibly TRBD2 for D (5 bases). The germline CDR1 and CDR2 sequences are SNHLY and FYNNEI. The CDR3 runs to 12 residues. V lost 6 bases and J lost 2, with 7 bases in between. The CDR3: CASSGDQETQYF. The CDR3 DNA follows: TGTGCCAGCAGCGGGGATCAAGAGACCCAGTACTTC. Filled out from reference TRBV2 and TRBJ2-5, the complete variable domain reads EPEVTQTPSHQVTQMGQEVILRCVPISNHLYFYWYRQILGQKVEFLVSFYNNEISEKSEIFDDQFSVERPDGSNFTLKIRSTKLEDSAMYFCASSGDQETQYFGPGTRLLVL.

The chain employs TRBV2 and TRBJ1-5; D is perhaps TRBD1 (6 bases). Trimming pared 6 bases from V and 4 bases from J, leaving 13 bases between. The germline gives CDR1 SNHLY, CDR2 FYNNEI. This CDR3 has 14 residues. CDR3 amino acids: CASSQVDRNQPQHF. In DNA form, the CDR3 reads TGTGCCAGCAGCCAAGTCGACAGGAATCAGCCCCAGCATTTT.

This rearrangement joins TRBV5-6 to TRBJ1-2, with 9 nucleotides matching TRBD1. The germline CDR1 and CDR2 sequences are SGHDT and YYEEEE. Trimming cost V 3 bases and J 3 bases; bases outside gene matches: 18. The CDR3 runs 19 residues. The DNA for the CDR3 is TGTGCCAGCAGCTCAACCGGCCCATCCCGGGACAGGGAATACTATGGCTACACCTTC. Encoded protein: CASSSTGPSRDREYYGYTF.

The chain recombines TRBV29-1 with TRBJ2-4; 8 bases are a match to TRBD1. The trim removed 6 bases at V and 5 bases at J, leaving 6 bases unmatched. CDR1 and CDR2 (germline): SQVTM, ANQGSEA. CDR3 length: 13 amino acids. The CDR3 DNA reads TGCAGCGTCTTTCACAGGGGGGAAAACATTCAGTACTTC. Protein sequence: CSVFHRGENIQYF. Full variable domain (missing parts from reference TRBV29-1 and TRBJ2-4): SAVISQKPSRDICQRGTSLTIQCQVDSQVTMMFWYRQQPGQSLTLIATANQGSEATYESGFVIDKFPISRPNLTFSTLTVSNMSPEDSSIYLCSVFHRGENIQYFGAGTRLSVL.

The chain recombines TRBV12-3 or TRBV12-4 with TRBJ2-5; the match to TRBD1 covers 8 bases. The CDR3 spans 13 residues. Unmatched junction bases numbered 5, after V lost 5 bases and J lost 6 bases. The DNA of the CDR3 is TGTGCCAGCAGTGGACAGGGCGGTAAGACCCAGTACTTC. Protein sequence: CASSGQGGKTQYF.

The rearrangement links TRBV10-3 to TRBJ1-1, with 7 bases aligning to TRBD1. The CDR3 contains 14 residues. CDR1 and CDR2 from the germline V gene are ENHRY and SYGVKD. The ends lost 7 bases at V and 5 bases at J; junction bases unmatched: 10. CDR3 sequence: CAINPTGRGTEAFF. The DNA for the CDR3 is TGTGCCATCAACCCGACAGGGAGAGGGACTGAAGCTTTCTTT.

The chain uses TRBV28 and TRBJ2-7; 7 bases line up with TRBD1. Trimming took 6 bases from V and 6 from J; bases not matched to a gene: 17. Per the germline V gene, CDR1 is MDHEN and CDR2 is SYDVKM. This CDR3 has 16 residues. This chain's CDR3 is CASRLSSGTVDREQYF. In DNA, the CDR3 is TGTGCCAGCAGACTCAGCTCCGGGACAGTCGACCGCGAGCAGTACTTC.

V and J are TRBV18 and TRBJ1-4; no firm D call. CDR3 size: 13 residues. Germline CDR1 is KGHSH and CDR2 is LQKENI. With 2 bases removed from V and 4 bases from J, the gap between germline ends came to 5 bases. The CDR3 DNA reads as TGTGCCAGCTCACCAGGCCTTAATGAAAAACTGTTTTTT. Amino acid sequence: CASSPGLNEKLFF.

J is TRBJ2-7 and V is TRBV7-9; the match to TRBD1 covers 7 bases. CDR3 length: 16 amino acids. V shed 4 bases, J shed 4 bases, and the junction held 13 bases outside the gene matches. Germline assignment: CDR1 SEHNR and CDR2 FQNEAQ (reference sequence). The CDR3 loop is CASSSNRDSRGYEQYF. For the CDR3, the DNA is TGTGCCAGCAGCTCCAACCGGGACAGCCGTGGTTACGAGCAGTACTTC.

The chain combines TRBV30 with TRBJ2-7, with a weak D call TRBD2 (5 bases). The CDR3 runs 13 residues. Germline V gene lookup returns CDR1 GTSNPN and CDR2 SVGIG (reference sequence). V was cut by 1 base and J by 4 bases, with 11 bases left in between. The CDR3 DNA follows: TGTGCCTGGAGTGCCGGGGAACTATACGAGCAGTACTTC. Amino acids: CAWSAGELYEQYF.

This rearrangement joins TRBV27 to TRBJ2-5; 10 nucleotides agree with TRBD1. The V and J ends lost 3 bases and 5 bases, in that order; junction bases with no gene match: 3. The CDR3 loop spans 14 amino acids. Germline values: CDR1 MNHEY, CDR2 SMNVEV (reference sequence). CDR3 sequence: CASSLDRGMETQYF. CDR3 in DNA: TGTGCCAGCAGTTTGGACAGGGGGATGGAGACCCAGTACTTC.

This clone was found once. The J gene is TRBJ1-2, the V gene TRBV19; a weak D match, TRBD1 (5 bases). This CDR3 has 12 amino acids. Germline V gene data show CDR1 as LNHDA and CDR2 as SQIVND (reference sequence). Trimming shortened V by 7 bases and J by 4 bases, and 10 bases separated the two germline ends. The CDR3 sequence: CASNNRIYGYTF. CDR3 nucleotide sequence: TGTGCCAGTAACAACAGGATCTATGGCTACACCTTC.

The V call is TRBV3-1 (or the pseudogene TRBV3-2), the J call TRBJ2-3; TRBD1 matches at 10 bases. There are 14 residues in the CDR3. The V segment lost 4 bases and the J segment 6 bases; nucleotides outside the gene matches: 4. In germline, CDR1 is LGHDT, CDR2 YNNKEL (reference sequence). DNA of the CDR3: TGTGCCAGCAGCCCCCGGGACAGGGGCGATACGCAGTATTTT. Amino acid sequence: CASSPRDRGDTQYF.

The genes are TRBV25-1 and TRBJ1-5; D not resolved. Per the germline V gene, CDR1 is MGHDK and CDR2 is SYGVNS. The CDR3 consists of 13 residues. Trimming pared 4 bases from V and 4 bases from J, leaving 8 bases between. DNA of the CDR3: TGTGCCAGCAGTGGAGGGAAGAATCAGCCCCAGCATTTT. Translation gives CASSGGKNQPQHF.

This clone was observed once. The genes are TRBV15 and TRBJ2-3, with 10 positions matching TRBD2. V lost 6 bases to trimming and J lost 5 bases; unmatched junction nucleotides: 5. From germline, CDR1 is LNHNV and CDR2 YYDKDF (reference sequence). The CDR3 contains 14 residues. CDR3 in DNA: TGTGCCACCAGTCCAGGGACTAGCGTAGATACGCAGTATTTT. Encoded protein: CATSPGTSVDTQYF.